The source of this TCR beta chain is a study of regulatory T cells in long-lasting Graves disease. This clonotype was counted between two and nine times. Combining iRepertoire HTBI primers with Arm-PCR of CDR3 regions, the authors built TCR beta libraries. TCRdb processed the multiplex PCR reads anew with MiXCR; each CDR3 protein has one entry. This table holds roughly 400,000 distinct CDR3 sequences, over 14% found once. The time point here: newly diagnosed GD, antithyroid drugs for less than 3 months. Generation of the TCR library employed RNA extracted from PBMCs. Deletions cut 5 bases from V and 1 base from J, with 9 bases between. The CDR3 spans 14 residues. Per germline, CDR1 MDHEN and CDR2 SYDVKM. The sample was also reused in another study, on T cells in Graves' hyperthyroidism and ophthalmopathy.

This TCR was recovered from a woman in her thirties or forties with Graves disease. The chain recombines TRBV28 with TRBJ1-5, with no clear D. The source material was peripheral blood mononuclear cells (PBMCs), sampled at new diagnosis, from a patient treated with antithyroid drugs. CDR3 in DNA: TGTGCCAGCAGTATGACCGTCAGCAATCAGCCCCAGCATTTT. As protein: CASSMTVSNQPQHF.